This is a list of T cell receptor beta chains from one sample in a study of blood T cell repertoires in COVID-19. Here immunoSEQ multiplex PCR was the method, and the copy in TCRdb shows in-frame clones only, minus some. The data show 250,000 to 400,000 clones, with roughly 90% seen just once and less than 3.5% held by the top ten. Sequencing used peripheral blood. The source of these receptors is a woman in her thirties with COVID-19, enrolled during active disease. CDR3s include the opening cysteine and the closing phenylalanine or tryptophan. A D gene is named only where the DNA matches it firmly. Size values are once, few and many counts, or a class for expanded clones, and some rows have none.

d_gene	abundance	v_gene	j_gene	CDR3aa	CDR3nt
.	.	TRBV29-1	TRBJ2-3	CSEIQGNTDTQYF	TGCAGCGAGATACAGGGAAACACAGATACGCAGTATTTT
TRBD2	.	TRBV5-1	TRBJ2-1	CASSPWTSGRNEQFF	TGCGCCAGCAGCCCCTGGACTAGCGGGAGGAATGAGCAGTTCTTC
TRBD1	.	TRBV19	TRBJ1-2	CASSIDLETGYYGYTF	TGTGCCAGTAGTATAGATCTAGAGACAGGGTACTATGGCTACACCTTC
.	.	TRBV6-5	TRBJ1-2	CASSPGQTVYGYTF	TGTGCCAGCAGTCCGGGACAAACTGTCTATGGCTACACCTTC
.	.	TRBV14	TRBJ1-5	CASSQDSAQPQHF	TGTGCCAGCAGCCAAGACAGCGCCCAGCCCCAGCATTTT
.	once	TRBV11-2	TRBJ2-7	CASSRDTLYEQYF	TGTGCCAGCAGCCGGGACACCTTATACGAGCAGTACTTC
.	.	TRBV7-8	TRBJ1-4	CASSLRRNEKLFF	TGTGCCAGCAGCTTACGGAGGAATGAAAAACTGTTTTTT
.	.	TRBV28	TRBJ2-2	CASSLRYTGRDGELFF	TGTGCCAGCAGTTTACGTTATACGGGCAGGGACGGGGAGCTGTTTTTT
.	.	TRBV9	TRBJ2-2	CASSVGLPRNTGELFF	TGTGCCAGCAGCGTAGGGCTGCCCCGGAACACCGGGGAGCTGTTTTTT
TRBD1	.	TRBV5-6	TRBJ1-5	CASSLVQGDQPQHF	TGTGCCAGCAGCTTGGTTCAGGGGGATCAGCCCCAGCATTTT
TRBD1	.	TRBV19	TRBJ2-2	CASGQGQDTGELFF	TGTGCCAGCGGACAGGGCCAGGACACCGGGGAGCTGTTTTTT
.	.	TRBV29-1	TRBJ2-7	CSVENSYEQYF	TGCAGCGTTGAGAACAGCTACGAGCAGTACTTC
.	few	TRBV11-2	TRBJ2-1	CASSFRGSGTDNEQFF	TGTGCCAGCAGCTTCCGGGGTAGCGGAACTGACAATGAGCAGTTCTTC
.	.	TRBV15	TRBJ2-1	CATSTRGGSYNEQFF	TGTGCCACCAGCACAAGGGGTGGCTCCTACAATGAGCAGTTCTTC
.	.	TRBV6-5	TRBJ2-1	CASSYEAGRYNEQFF	TGTGCCAGCAGTTACGAAGCGGGTCGCTACAATGAGCAGTTCTTC
.	.	TRBV29-1	TRBJ1-1	CSVENAGRGTEAFF	TGCAGCGTTGAGAATGCTGGACGGGGAACTGAAGCTTTCTTT
TRBD2	.	TRBV19	TRBJ2-1	CASSIDYPPAGGPRGDEQFF	TGTGCCAGTAGTATAGATTATCCCCCTGCGGGAGGGCCTAGAGGGGATGAGCAGTTCTTC
TRBD2	.	TRBV30	TRBJ2-7	CAWGTGGYEQYF	TGTGCCTGGGGGACGGGAGGATACGAGCAGTACTTC
TRBD2	.	TRBV9	TRBJ2-3	CASSFSLAGAADTQYF	TGTGCCAGCAGCTTCTCTTTAGCGGGAGCGGCAGATACGCAGTATTTT
TRBD1	.	TRBV18	TRBJ1-4	CASSPLSPGDSEKLFF	TGTGCCAGCTCACCACTGTCCCCAGGGGACAGTGAAAAACTGTTTTTT
.	.	TRBV29-1	TRBJ1-3	CSVRQGNTIYF	TGCAGCGTTCGACAGGGAAACACCATATATTTT
.	.	TRBV28	TRBJ1-4	CASSLSGNNEKLFF	TGTGCCAGCAGTTTATCCGGGAACAATGAAAAACTGTTTTTT
TRBD1	.	TRBV28	TRBJ1-5	CASSLQGAAQPQHF	TGTGCCAGCAGTTTACAGGGGGCAGCTCAGCCCCAGCATTTT
TRBD1	.	TRBV3-1/TRBV3-2	TRBJ1-1	CASSQPGQGPHEAFF	TGTGCCAGCAGCCAACCGGGACAGGGGCCTCATGAAGCTTTCTTT
TRBD2	.	TRBV7-2	TRBJ2-7	CASSLIGGRANEQYF	TGTGCCAGCAGCTTAATTGGCGGGAGGGCCAACGAGCAGTACTTC
TRBD1	.	TRBV29-1	TRBJ1-1	CSVQGSGAFF	TGCAGCGTACAGGGGTCCGGAGCTTTCTTT
.	.	TRBV19	TRBJ1-1	CASLAGARDTEAFF	TGTGCCAGCCTTGCAGGGGCGAGGGACACTGAAGCTTTCTTT
TRBD1	.	TRBV3-1/TRBV3-2	TRBJ1-5	CASSRGQGDQPQHF	TGTGCCAGCAGCCGTGGACAGGGGGATCAGCCCCAGCATTTT
.	.	TRBV28	TRBJ1-1	CASSPPRDTNTEAFF	TGTGCCAGCAGTCCACCCAGGGATACGAACACTGAAGCTTTCTTT
.	once	TRBV18	TRBJ1-2	CASSPRSIDGYTF	TGTGCCAGCTCACCCCGGTCAATCGATGGCTACACCTTC
TRBD1	.	TRBV7-2	TRBJ1-2	CASRQDRVTNYGYTF	TGTGCCAGCAGGCAGGACAGGGTTACTAACTATGGCTACACCTTC
.	.	TRBV5-4	TRBJ2-5	CASSLRGLETQYF	TGTGCCAGCAGCTTGCGAGGGTTGGAGACCCAGTACTTC
.	.	TRBV5-4	TRBJ2-3	CASSSQSTDTQYF	TGTGCCAGCAGCTCGCAGAGCACAGATACGCAGTATTTT
TRBD1	.	TRBV5-5	TRBJ1-2	CASSGQGGLYGYTF	TGTGCCAGCAGCGGTCAGGGGGGCCTCTATGGCTACACCTTC
.	.	TRBV28	TRBJ1-5	CASSLLRRGGNQPQHF	TGTGCCAGCAGCCTCCTTAGGAGGGGAGGGAATCAGCCCCAGCATTTT
.	.	TRBV7-9	TRBJ1-6	CASSLSVDNSPLHF	TGTGCCAGCAGCTTATCAGTTGATAATTCACCCCTCCACTTT
TRBD2	.	TRBV2	TRBJ2-1	CASRETSGQGNEQFF	TGTGCCAGCAGGGAGACTAGCGGTCAGGGGAATGAGCAGTTCTTC
TRBD1	.	TRBV6-1	TRBJ1-5	CASSELTGVDKPQHF	TGTGCCAGCAGTGAATTGACAGGGGTGGACAAGCCCCAGCATTTT
TRBD2	.	TRBV11-2	TRBJ2-5	CASSFSGLGRETQYF	TGTGCCAGCAGCTTTTCGGGACTAGGGCGAGAGACCCAGTACTTC
.	.	TRBV6-1	TRBJ1-1	CASSEEKGEAFF	TGTGCCAGCAGTGAGGAAAAGGGGGAAGCTTTCTTT
TRBD1	.	TRBV11-2	TRBJ2-7	CASSLDRDSYEQYF	TGTGCCAGCAGCTTAGATCGGGACAGCTACGAGCAGTACTTC
.	.	TRBV4-1	TRBJ1-5	CASSQEVAGRGPQHF	TGCGCCAGCAGCCAAGAGGTTGCGGGCCGGGGGCCCCAGCATTTT
.	.	TRBV12-3/TRBV12-4	TRBJ1-3	CASSLGTGTIYF	TGTGCCAGCAGTTTAGGCACAGGGACCATATATTTT
TRBD1	few	TRBV5-4	TRBJ1-2	CASNVQGAASGYTF	TGTGCCAGCAACGTACAGGGGGCGGCTTCTGGCTACACCTTC
TRBD1	.	TRBV29-1	TRBJ2-7	CSVETGLHSYEQYF	TGCAGCGTGGAGACAGGGCTCCACTCCTACGAGCAGTACTTC
TRBD2	.	TRBV3-1/TRBV3-2	TRBJ2-2	CASSPTSGRETEELFF	TGTGCCAGCAGCCCCACTAGCGGGAGGGAAACCGAGGAGCTGTTTTTT
TRBD1	.	TRBV5-1	TRBJ1-4	CASSFQGARREKLFF	TGCGCCAGCAGCTTTCAGGGGGCGCGTCGAGAAAAACTGTTTTTT
.	.	TRBV7-2	TRBJ1-1	CASSLMEDAGAFF	TGTGCCAGCAGCTTGATGGAGGACGCTGGGGCTTTCTTT
.	.	TRBV3-1/TRBV3-2	TRBJ2-5	CASSVPGHEETQYF	TGTGCCAGCAGCGTACCGGGACACGAAGAGACCCAGTACTTC
.	.	TRBV21-1	TRBJ2-7	CASTARVSVLGEQYF	.
.	.	TRBV2	TRBJ2-3	CASINRVSTDTQYF	TGTGCCAGCATAAACAGGGTTAGCACAGATACGCAGTATTTT
.	.	TRBV6-5	TRBJ2-1	CASLVGNEQFF	TGTGCCAGCCTGGTCGGCAATGAGCAGTTCTTC
TRBD1	.	TRBV10-3	TRBJ1-1	CAISWARTGETEAFF	TGTGCCATCAGCTGGGCCAGGACAGGGGAAACTGAAGCTTTCTTT
TRBD1	.	TRBV4-1	TRBJ1-1	CASSGSTGVSTEAFF	TGCGCCAGCAGCGGGTCTACAGGGGTGAGCACTGAAGCTTTCTTT
TRBD1	.	TRBV7-9	TRBJ2-7	CASAAYDWGTDYEQYF	TGTGCCAGCGCGGCTTATGATTGGGGGACAGATTACGAGCAGTACTTC
.	.	TRBV18	TRBJ1-2	CASSPGIQDGYGYTF	TGTGCCAGCTCACCGGGGATACAGGATGGCTATGGCTACACCTTC
.	.	TRBV19	TRBJ1-1	CASSHTGLAFF	TGTGCCAGTAGTCATACAGGGCTGGCTTTCTTT
.	.	TRBV15	TRBJ1-3	CATSGGLNSGNTIYF	TGTGCCACCTCCGGTGGACTGAACTCTGGAAACACCATATATTTT
TRBD1	once	TRBV19	TRBJ1-2	CASSAPGQYYGYTF	TGTGCCAGCTCGGCTCCGGGACAGTACTATGGCTACACCTTC